Listed below are T cell receptor beta chains from one sample, sequenced in a study of blood T cell repertoires in COVID-19. Sequencing was performed with immunoSEQ multiplex PCR; in TCRdb, only in-frame clones are kept and a portion is missing. The table records tens of thousands of clones, 80% to 90% of them present only once. Sequencing was done on a sample of peripheral blood. Source of these receptors: a man aged 60 to 69 with acute or convalescent COVID-19. CDR3s include the opening cysteine and the closing phenylalanine or tryptophan. Some rows have no size entry. The others give once, few or many, or a class for an expanded clone.

v_gene,abundance,CDR3aa
TRBV6-2/TRBV6-3,-,CASSPDRKFYGYTF
TRBV7-3,-,CASSSRTGTDTQYF
TRBV2,-,CASERTVSSGEQYF
TRBV6-5,-,CASTPGASGLREQYF
TRBV7-9,-,CASSPTRTIGLRFF
TRBV19,-,CASSIGRDIRGYTF
TRBV6-5,-,CASSLERDTGELFF
TRBV10-3,-,CASRTGPRDEQYF
TRBV19,-,CASSKLAGENEQFF
TRBV5-1,-,CASSSGQGSYYEQYF
TRBV30,once,CAWTPRDFQETQYF
TRBV29-1,-,CSAQGSGNEKLFF
TRBV28,-,CASSPRQEDYEQYF
TRBV5-8,-,CASSLPLGGSSYNSPLHF
TRBV2,once,CASSASGGPNEKLFF
TRBV2,-,CASRGKSGGHSNEQYF
TRBV15,-,CATSRDTDNSPLHF
TRBV5-6,-,CASSLPGGQRSNYGYTF
TRBV19,-,CATTAAGTNTEAFF
TRBV5-4,-,CASSWDRALYEQYF
TRBV7-9,-,CASSLAYSGVSTDTQYF
TRBV18,-,CASSPGQMQETQYF
TRBV18,-,CASSPPNRDSTYNEQFF
TRBV19,-,CATQTSGTDTQYF
TRBV5-6,-,CASSLSRADSPLHF
TRBV18,-,CASSQGSTEAFF
TRBV13,-,CASSLFAARSSYNEQFF
TRBV28,-,CASSLRTGGYEQYF
TRBV5-1,-,CASSPVVAGAQETQYF
TRBV5-6,-,CASSPIPYNGYTF
TRBV6-5,-,CASSYWDRVNTEAFF
TRBV2,-,CASTREGVSNQPQHF
TRBV19,-,CASSPAGGWGGQPQHF
TRBV7-9,few,CGIAGDTDTQYF
TRBV6-2/TRBV6-3,-,CASSLTSGRAGTGELFF
TRBV5-5,-,CASSPSPGIGYGYTF
TRBV5-1,-,CASRDDRGNYEQYF
TRBV27,-,CASSFWGDQETQYF
TRBV27,-,CASSLARIPREQYF
TRBV3-1/TRBV3-2,-,CASSRTDYGYTF
TRBV7-9,-,CASSLAAGQATYEQYF
TRBV9,-,CASSARQRDNSPLHF
TRBV23-1,-,CTGENTEAFF
TRBV4-2,-,CASSQGSFPHEQYF
TRBV19,-,CASSNNGAGGGNEQFF
TRBV6-2/TRBV6-3,-,CASSYSIYPERNQPQHF
TRBV12-3/TRBV12-4,-,CASSLAAKNIQYF
TRBV4-1,-,CASSQHRDNSISGNTIYF
TRBV4-3,-,CASSQGSGRGYEQYF
TRBV27,-,CASSDGTVNEKLFF
TRBV5-6,-,CASSPLTGNYGYTF
TRBV11-2,-,CASSRSSYEQYF
TRBV11-2,-,CASSLNEQYF
TRBV7-2,-,CASSLSGGLNTEAFF
TRBV6-6,-,CASRGEVTYYGYTF
TRBV5-4,-,CASSLDAGRAAFF
TRBV9,-,CASSVELGPNVLTF